These 26 T cell receptor beta chains share one sample of origin, sequenced in a study of blood T cell repertoires in COVID-19. Data came from immunoSEQ multiplex PCR; TCRdb stores just in-frame clones and leaves some out. The profile shows some 170,000 clones, around 81% of them singletons. The sequenced sample was PBMCs or T cells enriched from blood (not recorded which). The receptors here all came from a man between 40 and 49 years old who had recovered from COVID-19.

The chain has TRBV5-1 and TRBJ1-4; D is perhaps TRBD1 (5 bases). The germline V gene encodes CDR1 SGHRS and CDR2 YFSETQ. The V end was cut by 0 bases, the J end by 0 bases, with 9 bases between. The CDR3 is made up of 16 amino acids. The DNA of the CDR3 is TGCGCCAGCAGCTTGGTCGCGACAGCAACTAATGAAAAACTGTTTTTT. This translates into CASSLVATATNEKLFF.

This clone was detected only a few times. This chain uses TRBV2 with TRBJ2-1; a possible D gene is TRBD2 (6 bases). Trimming stripped 7 bases from V and 0 bases from J, with 13 bases between. CDR3 length: 15 residues. Germline CDR1 is SNHLY and CDR2 is FYNNEI. The CDR3 reads CASTDGGFSYNEQFF. The CDR3, as DNA: TGTGCCAGCACCGATGGGGGGTTCTCCTACAATGAGCAGTTCTTC.

V is TRBV30 and J is TRBJ1-5, with D unresolved. Looked up from germline, CDR1 is GTSNPN and CDR2 is SVGIG (reference sequence). Trimming pared 2 bases from V and 9 bases from J, leaving 17 bases between. This CDR3 region has 14 residues. The CDR3 nucleotides are TGTGCCTGGAGTCAGGCCGGAGTCGAGGGGCCCCAGCATTTT. Amino acid sequence: CAWSQAGVEGPQHF.

The chain combines TRBV13 with TRBJ1-6, with 9 nucleotides matching TRBD1. The CDR3 runs 16 residues. V lost 4 bases and J lost 6; bases outside the gene matches: 7. CDR1 is PRHDT and CDR2 is FYEKMQ in the germline V gene (reference sequence). CDR3 sequence: CASSSRTGGPNSPLHF. For the CDR3, the DNA is TGTGCCAGCAGCTCACGAACAGGGGGCCCTAATTCACCCCTCCACTTT.

The J gene is TRBJ2-7, the V gene TRBV2, with TRBD1 matching over 7 bases. The germline V gene has CDR1 SNHLY and CDR2 FYNNEI. The CDR3 covers 13 residues. After removal of 7 bases from V and 5 bases from J, the junction contained 8 bases not matched to a gene. The CDR3: CASIRQGWHEQYF. The CDR3, as DNA: TGTGCCAGCATTCGACAGGGTTGGCACGAGCAGTACTTC.

The J gene is TRBJ1-5, the V gene TRBV19; D is possibly TRBD1 (6 bases). Trimming removed 6 bases from V and 0 bases from J, with 18 bases in between. The CDR3 has 17 amino acids. Germline loops: CDR1 LNHDA, CDR2 SQIVND (reference sequence). The CDR3 sequence: CASSQIRTVNSNQPQHF. CDR3 in DNA: TGTGCCAGTAGCCAGATAAGGACAGTTAATAGCAATCAGCCCCAGCATTTT.

The chain combines TRBV3-1 (or the pseudogene TRBV3-2) with TRBJ2-1; TRBD2 might be the D (5 bases). V was trimmed by 1 base and J by 1 base, leaving 14 bases between them. CDR3 length: 17 residues. CDR1 and CDR2 (germline): LGHDT, YNNKEL (reference sequence). CDR3 nucleotide sequence: TGTGCCAGCAGCCAAGCGGTCCGCGGGCCTTCCTACAATGAGCAGTTCTTC. Translating gives CASSQAVRGPSYNEQFF.

This clone was counted between two and nine times. The CDR3 DNA sequence: TGTGCCAGCAGCCCAAGGGGGGGGATGTCTGGAAACACCATATATTTT. Residues: CASSPRGGMSGNTIYF. The chain uses TRBV7-8 and TRBJ1-3, with D perhaps matching TRBD1 (6 bases). Germline V CDR1 and CDR2: SGHVS, FQNEAQ. The CDR3 is made up of 16 amino acids. V lost 5 bases to trimming and J lost 1 base, with 15 bases between them.

The J gene is TRBJ2-3, the V gene TRBV3-1 (or the pseudogene TRBV3-2); 10 bases agree with TRBD2. Trimming took 4 bases from V and 4 from J; bases not matched to a gene: 14. This CDR3 has 18 residues. From germline, CDR1 is LGHDT and CDR2 YNNKEL (reference sequence). The CDR3 region is CASSPLPRLAGGADTQYF. As DNA, the CDR3 is TGTGCCAGCAGCCCACTCCCCCGTTTAGCGGGGGGCGCAGATACGCAGTATTTT.

The CDR3 nucleotides read TGTGCCAGCTCGCCGAGACAAGCGGGGGTCCCCTACAATGAGCAGTTCTTC. It yields the protein CASSPRQAGVPYNEQFF. This rearrangement joins TRBV18 to TRBJ2-1; 8 bases align to TRBD2. The CDR3 loop spans 17 amino acids. V was clipped by 6 bases and J by 2 bases; unmatched bases: 12. In germline, CDR1 is KGHSH, CDR2 LQKENI.

Here the CDR3 reads CASSLALSGLDTGELFF. For the CDR3, the DNA is TGTGCCAGCAGCTTGGCTCTGTCAGGGTTGGACACCGGGGAGCTGTTTTTT. The rearrangement links TRBV5-6 to TRBJ2-2; D may be TRBD1 (5 bases). The CDR3 is made up of 17 amino acids. The V gene's germline CDR1 is SGHDT and CDR2 YYEEEE. Trimming took off 0 bases at V and 3 bases at J, with 15 bases between the two ends.

The rearrangement uses TRBV2 and TRBJ2-1; 10 nucleotides line up with TRBD2. There are 15 residues in the CDR3. The ends lost 4 bases at V and 3 bases at J; junction bases unmatched: 3. The germline V gene encodes CDR1 SNHLY and CDR2 FYNNEI. The CDR3 coding sequence is TGTGCCAGCAGTGTAACTAGCGGGATCTACAATGAGCAGTTCTTC. Translation: CASSVTSGIYNEQFF.

V gene TRBV5-1 combines with J gene TRBJ1-6, with 8 nucleotides matching TRBD1. V trimming: 0 bases; J trimming: 0 bases; junction bases outside the gene matches: 5. CDR1 is SGHRS and CDR2 is YFSETQ in the germline V gene. This CDR3 is built from 18 residues. The CDR3 region has the DNA TGCGCCAGCAGCTTGGACAGGGGGTCCGACTCCTATAATTCACCCCTCCACTTT. Protein product: CASSLDRGSDSYNSPLHF.

The rearrangement links TRBV2 to TRBJ2-3; perhaps TRBD2 as D (6 bases). The CDR3 extends over 13 amino acids. The V end lost 7 bases, the J end lost 3 bases, and 11 bases lay between the germline ends. Germline CDR1 SNHLY, CDR2 FYNNEI. In DNA form, the CDR3 reads TGTGCCAGCAAGGTAGGGAGGACAGATACGCAGTATTTT. Residues: CASKVGRTDTQYF.

This clone was found a few times. V and J are TRBV11-2 and TRBJ1-2; D gene uncertain. This CDR3 has 13 amino acids. From germline, CDR1 is SGHAT and CDR2 FQNNGV. Trimming cost V 2 bases and J 4 bases, with 8 bases left between them. CDR3 coding DNA: TGTGCCAGCAGCTTAAGTCAGTCCTATGGCTACACCTTC. This gives the protein CASSLSQSYGYTF.

The rearrangement links TRBV6-6 to TRBJ2-7; 7 nucleotides align to TRBD1. This CDR3 spans 14 amino acids. CDR1 and CDR2 from the germline V gene are MNHNY and SVGAGI (reference sequence). V was pared by 4 bases and J by 1 base, with 4 bases of the junction left unmatched. CDR3 DNA: TGTGCCAGCAGTTCCCGGGACAGTTCCTACGAGCAGTACGTC. This sequence encodes CASSSRDSSYEQYV.

The V call is TRBV9, the J call TRBJ1-6, with 7 bases aligning to TRBD1. The V and J ends lost 4 bases and 9 bases, in that order; junction bases with no gene match: 16. The CDR3 is 17 amino acids. Germline V gene data show CDR1 as SGDLS and CDR2 as YYNGEE. The CDR3 coding sequence is TGTGCCAGCAGCCCGTTGGGGGTTAGGGGGCACGGTTCACCCCTCCACTTT. Amino acids: CASSPLGVRGHGSPLHF.

This chain uses TRBV19 with TRBJ2-2; 8 bases line up with TRBD2. V dropped 6 bases and J dropped 1; count of bases not matched to a gene: 1. Germline CDR1 reads LNHDA; CDR2 reads SQIVND (reference sequence). The CDR3 covers 14 residues. CDR3 in amino acids: CASSGGVNTGELFF. In DNA, the CDR3 is TGTGCCAGTAGCGGGGGGGTGAACACCGGGGAGCTGTTTTTT.

The CDR3: CASSLSARVQAFF. Written as DNA, the CDR3 is TGTGCCAGCAGCCTAAGCGCGCGGGTTCAAGCTTTCTTT. The chain employs TRBV14 and TRBJ1-1; unclear D gene. The germline V and J ends were trimmed by 4 bases and 9 bases, with 15 bases remaining between them. The CDR3 is made up of 13 amino acids. Germline-derived CDR1 and CDR2 are SGHDN and FVKESK.

The sample holds many counts of this clone. Additional DNA sequences in this sample encode the identical CDR3. In DNA form, the CDR3 reads TGTGCCAGTAGTATAGGCGGGACAGGTGGAAACACCATATATTTT. Amino acids: CASSIGGTGGNTIYF. V usage is TRBV19 and J usage is TRBJ1-3; 8 bases are a match to TRBD1. The junction had 2 bases not matched to a gene; V was cut back by 1 base and J by 3 bases. The CDR3 loop spans 15 amino acids. Germline CDR1 is LNHDA and CDR2 is SQIVND (reference sequence). Drawing the rest from reference TRBV19 and TRBJ1-3, the complete variable domain is DGGITQSPKYLFRKEGQNVTLSCEQNLNHDAMYWYRQDPGQGLRLIYYSQIVNDFQKGDIAEGYSVSREKKESFPLTVTSAQKNPTAFYLCASSIGGTGGNTIYFGEGSWLTVV.

This chain uses TRBV7-3 with TRBJ2-3, with TRBD2 as a possible D gene (6 bases). V was shortened by 5 bases and J by 5 bases, with 20 bases between the two germline ends. The CDR3 is made up of 16 amino acids. CDR1 SGHTA and CDR2 FQGTGA come from the germline V gene. CDR3 residues: CASSTHVGRGIDTQYF. CDR3 sequence (DNA): TGTGCCAGCAGCACCCACGTAGGTCGGGGGATAGATACGCAGTATTTT.

The chain couples TRBV5-1 to TRBJ2-3; 12 nucleotides align to TRBD1. The CDR3 covers 16 residues. With 3 bases clipped from V and 6 bases from J, the junction kept 8 bases outside the gene matches. Germline lookup yields CDR1 SGHRS and CDR2 YFSETQ. The CDR3 DNA sequence: TGCGCCAGCAGCTGGCAAGGGACAGGGGGCGAGGATACGCAGTATTTT. Translated, it gives CASSWQGTGGEDTQYF.

The V gene is TRBV5-6, the J gene TRBJ2-7, with 8 bases matching TRBD1. Germline V gene data show CDR1 as SGHDT and CDR2 as YYEEEE. The CDR3 runs to 13 residues. J was trimmed by 6 bases and V by 0 bases; bases with no gene match: 2. The CDR3 coding sequence is TGTGCCAGCAGCTTGGGACAGGGGTTCGAGCAGTACTTC. This encodes CASSLGQGFEQYF.

This clone was counted once. One end of the junction varies from germline; a read error may be responsible. The rearrangement joins TRBV5-4 to TRBJ2-5; 9 bases are shared with TRBD1. This CDR3 is built from 12 residues. The germline V gene has CDR1 SGHNT and CDR2 YYREEE (reference sequence). The CDR3 loop reads CASSSAQGAPNF. The CDR3 DNA sequence: TGTGCCAGCAGCTCAGCACAGGGGGCACCAAACTTC.

The chain joins TRBV4-1 to TRBJ1-4; maybe TRBD1 (5 bases). V was shortened by 0 bases and J by 10 bases, with 18 bases between the two germline ends. This CDR3 comprises 16 residues. Germline CDR1 MGHRA, CDR2 YSYEKL. The CDR3, as DNA: TGCGCCAGCAGCCAAGAAACCGGCGACTTAAGGGGAAAACTGTTTTTT. Translated, it gives CASSQETGDLRGKLFF.

The chain is built from TRBV7-2 and TRBJ2-1; TRBD2 matches at 9 bases. The CDR3 runs 19 residues. The V segment lost 1 base and the J segment 4 bases; nucleotides outside the gene matches: 14. The V gene's germline CDR1 is SGHTA and CDR2 FQGNSA. CDR3: CASSLGWKAGGPIYNEQFF. The CDR3 nucleotides read TGTGCCAGCAGCTTAGGATGGAAAGCGGGGGGCCCCATTTACAATGAGCAGTTCTTC.